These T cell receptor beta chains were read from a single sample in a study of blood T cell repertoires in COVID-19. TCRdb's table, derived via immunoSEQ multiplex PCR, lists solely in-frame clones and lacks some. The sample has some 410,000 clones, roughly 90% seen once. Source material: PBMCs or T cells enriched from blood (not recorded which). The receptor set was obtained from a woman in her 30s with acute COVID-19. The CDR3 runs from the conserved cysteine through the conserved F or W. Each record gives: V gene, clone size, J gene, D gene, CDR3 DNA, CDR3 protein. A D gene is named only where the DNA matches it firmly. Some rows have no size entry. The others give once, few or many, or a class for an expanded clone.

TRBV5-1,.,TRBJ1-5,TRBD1,TGCGCCAGCAGCCCGGGGACAGGACCGAATCAGCCCCAGCATTTT,CASSPGTGPNQPQHF
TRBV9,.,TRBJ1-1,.,TGTGCCAGCAGTCGAGGGGGGAACACTGAAGCTTTCTTT,CASSRGGNTEAFF
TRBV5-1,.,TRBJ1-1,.,TGCGCCAGCAGCCCCCCCGGGGACACTGAAGCTTTCTTT,CASSPPGDTEAFF
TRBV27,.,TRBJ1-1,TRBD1,TGTGCCAGCAGTTACTCACAGGGGGCCCCGGTAACTGAAGCTTTCTTT,CASSYSQGAPVTEAFF
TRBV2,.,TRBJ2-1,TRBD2,TGTGCCAGCAGTCCTCGGACTAGCGGGGGTCCTCAGTTCTTC,CASSPRTSGGPQFF
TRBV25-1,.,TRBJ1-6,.,TGTGCCAGCCGGAGCTCCTATAATTCACCCCTCCACTTT,CASRSSYNSPLHF
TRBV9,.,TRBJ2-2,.,TGTGCCAGCAGCGCTCAGGTTAGGGGAAACACCGGGGAGCTGTTTTTT,CASSAQVRGNTGELFF
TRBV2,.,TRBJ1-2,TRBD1,TGTGCCAGCAGCCAGGACAGGGTGGGGGCATATGGCTACACCTTC,CASSQDRVGAYGYTF
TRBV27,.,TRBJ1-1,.,TGTGCCAGCAGTTTATACTCGCAGGGTGACACTGAAGCTTTCTTT,CASSLYSQGDTEAFF
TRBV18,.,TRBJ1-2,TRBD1,TGTGCCAGCTCACCTACAGGACAGGGAGCTAACTATGGCTACACCTTC,CASSPTGQGANYGYTF
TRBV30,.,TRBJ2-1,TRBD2,TGTGCCTGGAGTGAACGGACTAGCGGCGACAATGAGCAGTTCTTC,CAWSERTSGDNEQFF
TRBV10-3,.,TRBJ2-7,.,TGTGCCATCAGTGAGTCAGAGACCCTATGGGCACCAGCCTACGAGCAGTACTTC,CAISESETLWAPAYEQYF
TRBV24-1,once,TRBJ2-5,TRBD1,TGTGCCACCAGTGATAGGGGACAGGGGGATGAGACCCAGTACTTC,CATSDRGQGDETQYF
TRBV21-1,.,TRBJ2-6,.,TGTGCCAGCACCTTCCCAGGGGTCGGGGCCAACGTCCTGACTTTC,CASTFPGVGANVLTF
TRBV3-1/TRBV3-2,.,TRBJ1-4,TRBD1,TGTGCCAGCAGCCAAGCCGGGACAGGAAATGAAAAACTGTTTTTT,CASSQAGTGNEKLFF
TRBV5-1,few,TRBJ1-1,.,TGCGCCAGCAGCACAGGGACACAGAACACTGAAGCTTTCTTT,CASSTGTQNTEAFF
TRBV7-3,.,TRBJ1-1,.,TGTGCCAGCAGCCCGGGTGGGCAACAGGGAGCTTTCTTT,CASSPGGQQGAFF
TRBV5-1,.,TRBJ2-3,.,TGCGCCAGCAGCTTTGCGCTGCCCACAGATACGCAGTATTTT,CASSFALPTDTQYF
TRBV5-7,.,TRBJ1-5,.,TGTGCCAGCAGCTTGGCCATAATGAGTAGCAATCAGCCCCAGCATTTT,CASSLAIMSSNQPQHF
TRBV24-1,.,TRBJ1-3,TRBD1,TGTGCCACCAGTGACACACAGGGGACTGGAAACACCATATATTTT,CATSDTQGTGNTIYF
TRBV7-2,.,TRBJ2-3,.,TGTGCCAGCAGCTTGGCGGGTCTAACAGATACGCAGTATTTT,CASSLAGLTDTQYF
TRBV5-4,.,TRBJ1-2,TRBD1,TGTGCCAGCAGCCCGGAAGACAGGGGGCGGGGTGGCTACACCTTC,CASSPEDRGRGGYTF
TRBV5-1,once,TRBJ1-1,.,TGCGCCAGCAGCCCAAAACCCGGAGGGGACACTGAAGCTTTCTTT,CASSPKPGGDTEAFF
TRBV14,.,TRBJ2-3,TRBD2,TGTGCCAGCAGCCAAGATCTCCCTAGCGGGGGGGATGATACGCAGTATTTT,CASSQDLPSGGDDTQYF
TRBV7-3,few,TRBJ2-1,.,TGTGCCAGCAGCTTAAGCGGAAACAATGAGCAGTTCTTC,CASSLSGNNEQFF
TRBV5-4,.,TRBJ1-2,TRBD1,TGTGCCAGCAGCTTGGTAGGACAGGGAGGTTATGGCTACACCTTC,CASSLVGQGGYGYTF
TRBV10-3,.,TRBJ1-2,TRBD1,TGTGCCATCAGCGGAGGGACAGAGTATGGCTACACCTTC,CAISGGTEYGYTF
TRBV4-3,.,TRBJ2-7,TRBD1,TGCGCCAGCAGCCAAGGGCCCGGGACAGCCTACGAGCAGTACTTC,CASSQGPGTAYEQYF
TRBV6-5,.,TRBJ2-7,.,TGTGCCAGCATCCAGTCGGGCGGGAACGAGCAGTACTTC,CASIQSGGNEQYF